These T cell receptor beta chains were read from a single sample in a study of metastatic and nonmetastatic thyroid tumors. TCRdb reanalyzed the PCR reads with MiXCR. The sample consists of 14,000 or so clones, almost 30% of them appearing once. Sequencing used blood. These TCRs come from a female donor with papillary thyroid cancer or a benign thyroid nodule (not recorded which). Some clones in this sample may be carry-over from other donors' samples. Each CDR3 is given with its conserved first and last residue. Fields, in order: V gene, clone size, D gene, CDR3 length, J gene, CDR3 DNA, CDR3 protein. A D gene is named only where the DNA matches it firmly. Only part of the rows carry a size: once, few, many, or a class if the clone is expanded.

V gene: TRBV6-2/TRBV6-3; clone size: medium-sized; D gene: TRBD1; CDR3 length: 15; J gene: TRBJ1-1; CDR3 DNA: TGTGCCAGCAGTTACTCGGTACAGGGGGCCACTGAAGCTTTCTTT; CDR3 protein: CASSYSVQGATEAFF
V gene: TRBV7-9; clone size: NA; D gene: NA; CDR3 length: 14; J gene: TRBJ1-1; CDR3 DNA: TGTGCCAGCAGCTTAGGAGGAGGGAACACTGAAGCTTTCTTT; CDR3 protein: CASSLGGGNTEAFF
V gene: TRBV7-9; clone size: many; D gene: TRBD2; CDR3 length: 15; J gene: TRBJ2-1; CDR3 DNA: TGTGCCAGCAGGGAACTAGCGGGGGGGTACAATGAGCAGTTCTTC; CDR3 protein: CASRELAGGYNEQFF
V gene: TRBV4-1; clone size: medium-sized; D gene: NA; CDR3 length: 14; J gene: TRBJ1-1; CDR3 DNA: TGCGCCAGCAGCCCCCCTAATTTAGACACTGAAGCTTTCTTT; CDR3 protein: CASSPPNLDTEAFF
V gene: TRBV20-1; clone size: NA; D gene: NA; CDR3 length: 16; J gene: TRBJ2-3; CDR3 DNA: TGCAGTGCTAGAGAACCCTGGTCGATTAGCACAGATACGCAGTATTTT; CDR3 protein: CSAREPWSISTDTQYF
V gene: TRBV9; clone size: medium-sized; D gene: NA; CDR3 length: 15; J gene: TRBJ2-2; CDR3 DNA: TGTGCCAGCACTCTGGGCAGGGGTCGGACCGGGGAGCTGTTTTTT; CDR3 protein: CASTLGRGRTGELFF
V gene: TRBV20-1; clone size: NA; D gene: TRBD1; CDR3 length: 15; J gene: TRBJ2-7; CDR3 DNA: TGCAGTGCTAGTAGTGGGACAGGGGGCTCCTACGAGCAGTACTTC; CDR3 protein: CSASSGTGGSYEQYF
V gene: TRBV9; clone size: many; D gene: TRBD2; CDR3 length: 17; J gene: TRBJ2-5; CDR3 DNA: TGTGCCAGCAGCGACCGGGACTATAGTGCTACGGGGGAGACCCAGTACTTC; CDR3 protein: CASSDRDYSATGETQYF
V gene: TRBV6-1; clone size: medium-sized; D gene: NA; CDR3 length: 12; J gene: TRBJ2-7; CDR3 DNA: TGTGCCAGCAGTACTTTTAGAAGCGAGCAGTACTTC; CDR3 protein: CASSTFRSEQYF
V gene: TRBV6-5; clone size: NA; D gene: TRBD2; CDR3 length: 15; J gene: TRBJ2-7; CDR3 DNA: TGTGCCAGCAGTTACTCTAGCGGGAGATCCTACGAGCAGTACTTC; CDR3 protein: CASSYSSGRSYEQYF
V gene: TRBV4-3; clone size: medium-sized; D gene: NA; CDR3 length: 13; J gene: TRBJ2-1; CDR3 DNA: TGCGCCAGCAGCCTGAACAGGGTCCATGAGCAGTTCTTC; CDR3 protein: CASSLNRVHEQFF
V gene: TRBV9; clone size: once; D gene: TRBD1; CDR3 length: 15; J gene: TRBJ2-7; CDR3 DNA: TGTGCCAGCAGCGTAGGTACAGGGGGTCCCTACGAGCAGTACTTC; CDR3 protein: CASSVGTGGPYEQYF
V gene: TRBV2; clone size: medium-sized; D gene: NA; CDR3 length: 14; J gene: TRBJ2-1; CDR3 DNA: TGTGCCGCTCAACAGGGAAGACCCGCCAATGAGCAGTTCTTC; CDR3 protein: CAAQQGRPANEQFF
V gene: TRBV24-1; clone size: medium-sized; D gene: TRBD1; CDR3 length: 15; J gene: TRBJ2-3; CDR3 DNA: TGTGCCACCAACCACGGACAGGCCGGGGCAGATACGCAGTATTTT; CDR3 protein: CATNHGQAGADTQYF
V gene: TRBV6-1; clone size: NA; D gene: NA; CDR3 length: 13; J gene: TRBJ1-3; CDR3 DNA: TGTGCCAGCTCCGGGTTTCCGGGAAACACCATATATTTT; CDR3 protein: CASSGFPGNTIYF
V gene: TRBV20-1; clone size: medium-sized; D gene: TRBD2; CDR3 length: 14; J gene: TRBJ2-1; CDR3 DNA: TGCAGTGCTAGGGGGGACTACCCCTACAATGAGCAGTTCTTC; CDR3 protein: CSARGDYPYNEQFF
V gene: TRBV6-2/TRBV6-3; clone size: NA; D gene: NA; CDR3 length: 17; J gene: TRBJ1-4; CDR3 DNA: TGTGCCACCAGGGGAAGTACAGGAGAGACAACTAATGAAAACCTGTTTTTT; CDR3 protein: CATRGSTGETTNENLFF
V gene: TRBV10-3; clone size: few; D gene: TRBD2; CDR3 length: 17; J gene: TRBJ2-3; CDR3 DNA: TGTGCCATCAGGGGGAGGACTAGCGGGAGTCTAACAGATACGCAGTATTTT; CDR3 protein: CAIRGRTSGSLTDTQYF